These T cell receptor beta chains were read from a single sample in a study of response to subunit inactivated influenza vaccine. TCRdb itself ran the RT-PCR reads through MiXCR, one entry per CDR3 protein. The sample shows some 540,000 distinct CDR3 sequences, around 25% of them seen only once. This sample was also put to use in a study of T cells expressing NK-cell markers.

The sequences come from CD4+ T cells sorted from PBMCs, collected about 12 days after vaccination. The receptors were gathered from a man aged 50-60 years who received an inactivated influenza vaccine. CDR3s leave out the opening cysteine and the closing phenylalanine or tryptophan. Fields, in order: V gene, clone size, J gene, CDR3 protein. Clone size is shown for a subset of rows, as once, few, many or a class of expanded clone.

>TRBV5-1|NA|TRBJ2-7
ASSSSGVSSYEQY
>TRBV12-3/TRBV12-4|few|TRBJ2-7
ASSADRDSYEQY
>TRBV12-5|few|TRBJ2-5
ASGSAGQETQY
>TRBV7-2|few|TRBJ2-3
ASSHDTDTQY
>TRBV4-2|many|TRBJ2-2
ASSSRRGTGELF
>TRBV5-1|few|TRBJ1-1
ASSLGTGRMNTEAF
>TRBV20-1|many|TRBJ2-3
SAIISGRDADTQY
>TRBV5-6|few|TRBJ2-1
ASSLLTLRTYNEQF
>TRBV7-2|few|TRBJ1-5
ASSSGVRNQPQH
>TRBV6-4|NA|TRBJ2-2
ASRAGTGLGELF
>TRBV5-1|NA|TRBJ2-2
ATSAGGPTGELF
>TRBV15|few|TRBJ1-1
ATSRDQGVNTEAF
>TRBV5-6|few|TRBJ2-5
ASRTRDQETQY
>TRBV20-1|few|TRBJ2-1
SACGLAGSVEQF
>TRBV28|NA|TRBJ2-7
ASSLWAYEQY
>TRBV5-1|many|TRBJ2-3
ASSWGQSSTDTQY
>TRBV10-2|NA|TRBJ2-2
AILLQTGGIRTGELF
>TRBV4-2|few|TRBJ2-3
ASSLPGLLSTDTQY
>TRBV15|few|TRBJ2-7
ATSRDPRDRGLYEQY
>TRBV10-3|few|TRBJ1-6
AISGEQGGSGSPLH
>TRBV15|few|TRBJ1-6
ATSMRERSLH
>TRBV7-2|NA|TRBJ2-7
ASSLAWTGAYEQY
>TRBV6-5|NA|TRBJ2-5
ASSSKTGGTGKETQY
>TRBV3-1|NA|TRBJ1-3
ASSQDTGSGNTIY
>TRBV6-5|few|TRBJ2-5
ASSYWGASGRDMTQY
>TRBV10-2|few|TRBJ2-5
ASSESGAGSGDQETQY
>TRBV29-1|many|TRBJ2-2
SAQRQGDVGELF
>TRBV11-3|few|TRBJ2-1
ASSSAGASPGRNEQF
>TRBV14|NA|TRBJ1-6
ASSQLGNSPLH
>TRBV6-1|few|TRBJ2-1
ASSEWGNSYNEQF
>TRBV20-1|NA|TRBJ1-5
SARDIIGQPQH
>TRBV4-1|NA|TRBJ1-6
ASSQTWPGQRHSPLH